The clone carrying this TCR beta chain turned up a few times. The antigen remains unidentified. The primer mix had 60 Vbeta and 13 Jbeta primers. The assay was immunoSEQ multiplex PCR, and TCRdb's table has in-frame clones only and misses some. The table lists approximately 72,000 clones, 82% of them singletons. This entry is derived from a study of cytomegalovirus exposure and HLA in healthy donors. Germline CDR1 LNHDA, CDR2 SQIVND (reference sequence). V was cut by 9 bases and J by 8 bases, with 13 bases left in between. The CDR3 consists of 11 residues. Study outcomes and limitations: In a later analysis, V- and J-gene trimming of beta chains associated with a DCLRE1C missense variant, replicated independently.

The TCR sequence derives from a man between 18 and 35 years old in good health and CMV-seronegative. The sequencing input was PBMCs. The chain employs TRBV19 and TRBJ1-2, with a tentative D call TRBD1 (5 bases). CDR3 bases: TGTGCCAGCCAGCTGTCAGGGGGCTACACCTTC. Protein product: CASQLSGGYTF.